The entry below gives a single T cell receptor (beta chain) sequence along with its context. CDR1 is LGHNA and CDR2 is YSLEER in the germline V gene. The CDR3 loop spans 17 amino acids. The V segment lost 4 bases and the J segment 7 bases; nucleotides outside the gene matches: 12. These data come from a study of blood T cell repertoires in COVID-19. Across the whole study: COVID-19 samples, acute and convalescent, were from the United States, Italy and Spain. Sources were T cells, B-cell-depleted T cells, or PBMCs; the material itself was cDNA or gDNA.

As originally analysed: Reference gene primer amplification gave nucleated cell count estimates. Measured with immunoSEQ multiplex PCR; TCRdb has only the in-frame clones, and not every one. Clone size and V and J calls were adopted from that table, with D and trimming inferred from the DNA. This sample has 190,000 or so clones; around nine tenths occur once, and the top ten carry around 1%. The V call is TRBV4-3, the J call TRBJ2-3, with 12 bases fitting TRBD2. Sequencing was done on a sample of peripheral blood. The source of this sequence is a woman under 30 who had recovered from COVID-19. CDR3 region: CASSRTLTSGGGNTQYF. CDR3 DNA sequence: TGCGCCAGCAGCCGAACCCTGACTAGCGGGGGCGGAAATACGCAGTATTTT.